This TCR beta chain stems from a study of blood T cell repertoires in COVID-19 (dated by TCRdb to the early 2020s). Some background on the complete study: Samples from collaborators originated in the United States, Italy and Spain and spanned both the acute and convalescent phases of COVID-19. The material from the prospective study consisted of cDNA or gDNA derived from T cells, B-cell-depleted T cells, or PBMCs. Deeply sampled blood TCRbeta repertoires from subjects exposed to, actively infected with, or recovered from COVID-19 were included in the dataset. A freely available public database, intended as a resource for researchers studying the immune response to SARS-CoV-2, is where the repertoires were released. Samples came from the ongoing ImmuneRACE study (first 160 participants) plus 1,254 subjects from 6 global collaborators. A de-identified subject ID, COVID-19 status, age in years and sex were almost always included in the sample metadata. Where available, HLA class I and class II types were taken from metadata supplied by the sample provider and were not determined by assay-based typing.

The collaborating institutions used their own protocols to collect whole blood in K2EDTA tubes. For TCRbeta analysis, collaborators shipped samples in one of three forms: frozen whole blood, isolated PBMCs, or DNA extracted from either of those sample types. Between the V and J ends, shortened by 4 bases and 8 bases respectively, the junction contains 15 bases. As encoded in the germline V gene, CDR1 is SGDLS while CDR2 is YYNGEE. Counted from cysteine to phenylalanine, this CDR3 has 13 amino acids. Just the 39-base CDR3 DNA is kept, in frame starting at base 1. Study-level results and caveats: How much clinical and demographic metadata was included differed by source and by participant, and the metadata was provided uncurated.

About this clone itself: Its antigen is still unknown. Per-base quality was not reported, and no clone a single base away is much larger than it.

The immunoSEQ Assay, a bias-controlled multiplex PCR, was used to amplify TCRbeta CDR3 regions from genomic DNA. In the paper's pipeline: The number of nucleated cells in each sample was estimated from the amplification of reference gene primers within the assay. To quantify the absolute abundance of each unique TCRbeta CDR3 rearrangement, sequence reads were collapsed and filtered. Productive Simpson clonality was computed per sample as the square root of Simpson's diversity index over productive rearrangements. This immuneACCESS table, as held by TCRdb, lists in-frame sequences with V and J called but not all clones. Of the missing ones, under half trace to an unresolved V gene in checked studies; the others have no known cause. The V and J calls and clone size were taken over from that table, and D and trimming were inferred from the DNA. The sample table holds about 200,000 clones, of which roughly 86% were seen once. The ten largest clones take up 4% to 6% of the sample.

The sequence was obtained from a woman in her 70s with active or convalescent COVID-19. The sequenced sample consisted of peripheral blood. In this chain, TRBV9 is recombined with TRBJ1-2, with TRBD1 as a weak D call on 6 bases. The DNA is TGTGCCAGCAGCCCCCGGGGGGGGCTAGGCTACACCTTC. Translation gives CASSPRGGLGYTF.